Listed below are T cell receptor beta chains from one sample, sequenced in a study of T-cell reconstitution after alpha-beta-depleted transplantation in children. MiXCR, run by TCRdb on the PCR reads, gives a single entry per CDR3 protein. The table has about 210,000 distinct CDR3 sequences, approximately 19% seen once. The sample was PBMCs, mostly from graft donor cells, taken 360 days after TCRalphabeta/CD19-depleted stem cell transplant. The receptors originated from a male patient between 2 and 9 years old who had a stem cell transplant for acute lymphoblastic leukemia, so the T cells may come from the graft donor. Each CDR3 is given with its conserved first and last residue. Part of the rows lack a size; the others show once, few, many or a class for expanded clones.

v_call: TRBV5-1; clone_size: many; cdr3_length: 17; j_call: TRBJ2-1; cdr3_aa: CASSIHRGERTYNEQFF
v_call: TRBV5-1; clone_size: few; cdr3_length: 17; j_call: TRBJ2-5; cdr3_aa: CASSLEGNGRRGETQYF
v_call: TRBV7-2; clone_size: few; cdr3_length: 11; j_call: TRBJ2-4; cdr3_aa: CASQAGYIQYF
v_call: TRBV2; clone_size: few; cdr3_length: 15; j_call: TRBJ1-4; cdr3_aa: CASSEATGRNEKLFF
v_call: TRBV12-3/TRBV12-4; clone_size: many; cdr3_length: 14; j_call: TRBJ2-7; cdr3_aa: CASSHGTGAYEQYF
v_call: TRBV5-1; clone_size: many; cdr3_length: 12; j_call: TRBJ2-1; cdr3_aa: CASSLYSNEQFF
v_call: TRBV18; clone_size: few; cdr3_length: 16; j_call: TRBJ2-7; cdr3_aa: CASSPLDRGTPYEQYF
v_call: TRBV21-1; clone_size: -; cdr3_length: 16; j_call: TRBJ2-1; cdr3_aa: CASSHGTGSSYNEQFF
v_call: TRBV5-1; clone_size: -; cdr3_length: 15; j_call: TRBJ2-1; cdr3_aa: CASSLSSGRVNEQFF
v_call: TRBV4-3; clone_size: many; cdr3_length: 13; j_call: TRBJ1-1; cdr3_aa: CASSQEEGTEAFF
v_call: TRBV20-1; clone_size: -; cdr3_length: 13; j_call: TRBJ2-6; cdr3_aa: CSAEQDFEGVLTF
v_call: TRBV6-2/TRBV6-3; clone_size: -; cdr3_length: 14; j_call: TRBJ2-7; cdr3_aa: CASIGTGITYEQYF
v_call: TRBV5-1; clone_size: -; cdr3_length: 14; j_call: TRBJ2-3; cdr3_aa: CASSQSTSSDTQYF
v_call: TRBV29-1; clone_size: -; cdr3_length: 13; j_call: TRBJ2-5; cdr3_aa: CSAGTGPQETQYF
v_call: TRBV27; clone_size: -; cdr3_length: 15; j_call: TRBJ2-7; cdr3_aa: CASSLSGTGGPEQYF
v_call: TRBV7-9; clone_size: few; cdr3_length: 14; j_call: TRBJ2-5; cdr3_aa: CASSLQGRQETQYF
v_call: TRBV7-2; clone_size: -; cdr3_length: 17; j_call: TRBJ2-3; cdr3_aa: CASSLTVQGAVADTQYF
v_call: TRBV10-3; clone_size: once; cdr3_length: 14; j_call: TRBJ1-1; cdr3_aa: CAISAGDRNTEAFF
v_call: TRBV28; clone_size: few; cdr3_length: 14; j_call: TRBJ1-1; cdr3_aa: CASIIDRLNTEAFF
v_call: TRBV19; clone_size: few; cdr3_length: 13; j_call: TRBJ2-7; cdr3_aa: CASSTTSRGEQYF
v_call: TRBV20-1; clone_size: -; cdr3_length: 16; j_call: TRBJ2-2; cdr3_aa: CSASLRRGANTGELFF
v_call: TRBV13; clone_size: few; cdr3_length: 15; j_call: TRBJ1-5; cdr3_aa: CASSPVPGQYQPQHF
v_call: TRBV10-3; clone_size: -; cdr3_length: 17; j_call: TRBJ2-3; cdr3_aa: CAISGVEDAFSTDTQYF
v_call: TRBV5-4; clone_size: few; cdr3_length: 19; j_call: TRBJ2-6; cdr3_aa: CASSSPRLAGGAGANVLTF
v_call: TRBV28; clone_size: -; cdr3_length: 15; j_call: TRBJ2-4; cdr3_aa: CASSSSAGVTYIQYF
v_call: TRBV28; clone_size: -; cdr3_length: 12; j_call: TRBJ1-5; cdr3_aa: CASGDVNQPQHF
v_call: TRBV20-1; clone_size: -; cdr3_length: 13; j_call: TRBJ1-1; cdr3_aa: CSSDGEGAYEAFF
v_call: TRBV12-3/TRBV12-4; clone_size: many; cdr3_length: 15; j_call: TRBJ2-1; cdr3_aa: CASSVEGGIYNEQFF
v_call: TRBV7-8; clone_size: -; cdr3_length: 16; j_call: TRBJ1-4; cdr3_aa: CASSLERVLPNEKLFF
v_call: TRBV20-1; clone_size: -; cdr3_length: 15; j_call: TRBJ1-5; cdr3_aa: CSARDRQGSNQPQHF
v_call: TRBV15; clone_size: -; cdr3_length: 12; j_call: TRBJ2-1; cdr3_aa: CATSRLGNEQFF
v_call: TRBV6-1; clone_size: few; cdr3_length: 14; j_call: TRBJ1-4; cdr3_aa: CASSELVTNEKLFF
v_call: TRBV12-3/TRBV12-4; clone_size: -; cdr3_length: 12; j_call: TRBJ2-1; cdr3_aa: CASSFFIYEQFF
v_call: TRBV24-1; clone_size: few; cdr3_length: 12; j_call: TRBJ2-7; cdr3_aa: CATSPGGSEQYF
v_call: TRBV23-1; clone_size: -; cdr3_length: 20; j_call: TRBJ2-2; cdr3_aa: CASSQSYRSGGDVDTGELFF
v_call: TRBV20-1; clone_size: -; cdr3_length: 11; j_call: TRBJ2-1; cdr3_aa: CSASSMNEQFF
v_call: TRBV19; clone_size: few; cdr3_length: 12; j_call: TRBJ1-1; cdr3_aa: CASSIRATEAFF
v_call: TRBV10-3; clone_size: -; cdr3_length: 16; j_call: TRBJ1-4; cdr3_aa: CAISEARQGGNEKLFF
v_call: TRBV11-2; clone_size: few; cdr3_length: 14; j_call: TRBJ1-5; cdr3_aa: CASSLVTGHQPQHF
v_call: TRBV20-1; clone_size: -; cdr3_length: 16; j_call: TRBJ2-1; cdr3_aa: CSALTLAGGPYNEQFF